The rows below give T cell receptor beta chains drawn from one sample of a study of Ad26.COV2.S vaccination and SARS-CoV-2 variants. TCRdb's table, derived via immunoSEQ multiplex PCR, lists solely in-frame clones and lacks some. The table has more than 350,000 clones, approximately 92% seen once. The sample was peripheral blood, taken in a trial of Ad26.COV2.S vaccine versus placebo. The receptors shown here come from a person aged 18-65 years who received the Ad26.COV2.S COVID-19 vaccine or a placebo. Each CDR3 is given with its conserved first and last residue. The order of the fields is CDR3 protein, V gene, J gene.

CSVGPLGNSNQPQHF,TRBV29-1,TRBJ1-5
CASRRATGPTYEQYF,TRBV27,TRBJ2-7
CASSLGGYTDTQYF,TRBV5-1,TRBJ2-3
CATSDALAGASTDTQYF,TRBV24-1,TRBJ2-3
CATKGLYNEQFF,TRBV25-1,TRBJ2-1
CATSRSGTAQETQYF,TRBV15,TRBJ2-5
CASSLGSGTGQNIQYF,TRBV28,TRBJ2-4
CASSSDRAPNYGYTF,TRBV28,TRBJ1-2
CASSLGLAGDLWGVAKNIQYF,TRBV5-1,TRBJ2-4
CASSLVDESNQPQHF,TRBV7-2,TRBJ1-5
CSVEVASVPYEQYF,TRBV29-1,TRBJ2-7
CASSVRSGTGGFNEQFF,TRBV5-5,TRBJ2-1
CAWSIMNTEAFF,TRBV30,TRBJ1-1
CASIGSQGLNTEAFF,TRBV7-8,TRBJ1-1
CASGLGQGNTGELFF,TRBV5-1,TRBJ2-2
CAGRQGEDTEAFF,TRBV19,TRBJ1-1
CASSLEGNLGEKLFF,TRBV7-9,TRBJ1-4
CASAGLQQETQYF,TRBV7-2,TRBJ2-5
CASSIGFQPQHF,TRBV19,TRBJ1-5
CSVEVWGTEAFF,TRBV29-1,TRBJ1-1
CASSLKGYSEQYF,TRBV5-1,TRBJ2-7
CASSNGRKRTDTQYF,TRBV21-1,TRBJ2-3
CASSPSDFSYNEQFF,TRBV7-2,TRBJ2-1
CAISVDLGNQPQHF,TRBV10-3,TRBJ1-5
CASSFKAGAYEVNF,TRBV7-9,TRBJ2-7
CSASPRQVYEEAFF,TRBV20-1,TRBJ1-1
CASSSPGVFYNEQFF,TRBV7-2,TRBJ2-1
CASRDRDRNQPQHF,TRBV6-5,TRBJ1-5
CSASLESSYEQYF,TRBV20-1,TRBJ2-7
CASSYGATSTDTQYF,TRBV7-7,TRBJ2-3
CSTEQGTNTEAFF,TRBV29-1,TRBJ1-1
CASRTGYEQYF,TRBV23-1,TRBJ2-7
CASNRGALYNEQFF,TRBV2,TRBJ2-1
CASSQDRGGSEQFF,TRBV4-3,TRBJ2-1
CATSRARYTF,TRBV24-1,TRBJ1-2
CASSFSQVPPADTQYF,TRBV5-4,TRBJ2-3
CASSFLRYNEQFF,TRBV12-3/TRBV12-4,TRBJ2-1
CASSVQGGVSETQYF,TRBV9,TRBJ2-5
CASRRIAGEQYF,TRBV27,TRBJ2-7
CASSMGTGPNYGYTF,TRBV7-9,TRBJ1-2
CASSPSRVRGDSYEQYF,TRBV7-9,TRBJ2-7
CASSSAPAGIYEQYF,TRBV7-3,TRBJ2-7
CASTSGEEGATDTQYF,TRBV7-9,TRBJ2-3
CAISESLGAGQPQHF,TRBV10-3,TRBJ1-5
CAWSPGDTPLAF,TRBV30,TRBJ1-6
CASSLILAVSTDTQYF,TRBV7-9,TRBJ2-3
CASSQGASGGGETQYF,TRBV3-1/TRBV3-2,TRBJ2-5
CASSSVTRGNYGYTF,TRBV5-4,TRBJ1-2
CAISESSGRRTDTQYF,TRBV10-3,TRBJ2-3
CASRLAGTNEQFF,TRBV7-2,TRBJ2-1
CASSGKSAGELFF,TRBV9,TRBJ2-2
CSVEENRLTPRFF,TRBV29-1,TRBJ2-1